Detailed here is one TCR beta chain. These data are taken from a study of blood T cell repertoires in COVID-19. Original processing methods: Amplification with reference gene primers provided the estimates of nucleated cell counts. Clones were sequenced by immunoSEQ multiplex PCR, and TCRdb holds only the in-frame ones, with some missing. V, J and clone size were drawn from that table, and D and trimming were deduced from the DNA. The sample has more than 70,000 clones, around nine tenths seen once. The CDR3 is 16 residues long. The V gene's germline CDR1 is LNHDA and CDR2 SQIVND (reference sequence). V was trimmed by 1 base and J by 1 base, leaving 11 bases between them.

V usage is TRBV19 and J usage is TRBJ1-5, with a tentative D call TRBD1 (5 bases). Sequenced: peripheral blood. The sequence came from a woman aged 80 or over with acute or convalescent COVID-19. CDR3 in amino acids: CASSIARGRSNQPQHF. DNA for the CDR3: TGTGCCAGTAGTATAGCTAGGGGTAGGAGCAATCAGCCCCAGCATTTT.